The rows below give T cell receptor beta chains drawn from one sample of a study of human T cells and chemical hapten exposure. MiXCR was run by TCRdb on the RACE reads, yielding one entry per CDR3 protein. The sample consists of roughly 50,000 distinct CDR3 sequences, 8% to 10% of them appearing once. The input for sequencing was whole blood, taken in connection with sensitization to the hapten diphenylcyclopropenone (DPC). The receptors were gathered from a man aged 40-49 years with alopecia areata. Some clones in this sample may be carry-over from other donors' samples. The CDR3 runs from the conserved cysteine through the conserved F or W. D genes are given only for firm matches. The size of a clone is reported for some rows only, either as once, few or many, or as a class for expanded clones.

J	V	D	size	CDR3	DNA
TRBJ1-2	TRBV30	-	few	CAWSGPWGRGYGYTF	TGTGCCTGGAGCGGACCGTGGGGCAGGGGCTATGGCTACACCTTC
TRBJ2-6	TRBV6-5	-	many	CASRPTGGLTGTAGANVLTF	TGTGCCAGCAGGCCGACAGGCGGGTTGACTGGAACGGCTGGGGCCAACGTCCTGACTTTC
TRBJ2-2	TRBV7-9	-	-	CASSLGLLTGELFF	TGTGCCAGCAGCTTAGGACTCCTCACCGGGGAGCTGTTTTTT
TRBJ2-3	TRBV20-1	-	many	CSAREPPGDTQYF	TGCAGTGCTAGAGAGCCCCCGGGGGATACGCAGTATTTT
TRBJ2-1	TRBV14	TRBD2	few	CASSLFPGLDNEQFF	TGTGCCAGCAGCCTCTTCCCGGGACTAGACAATGAGCAGTTCTTC
TRBJ2-7	TRBV11-1	-	-	CASSLSAGTFSYEQYF	TGTGCCAGCAGCTTATCCGCCGGGACTTTCTCCTACGAGCAGTACTTC
TRBJ2-7	TRBV5-5	-	few	CASSLVLRNYEQYF	TGTGCCAGCAGCTTGGTGTTGAGAAACTACGAGCAGTACTTC
TRBJ2-3	TRBV20-1	TRBD1	many	CSARVGQERTDTQYF	TGCAGTGCTAGAGTAGGACAGGAGCGCACAGATACGCAGTATTTT
TRBJ1-2	TRBV28	-	-	CASSLGREGLF	TGTGCCAGCAGTTTAGGCAGGGAGGGCCTCTTC
TRBJ2-4	TRBV7-9	-	-	CASSLEGRPGKNIQYF	TGTGCCAGCAGCTTAGAGGGACGCCCAGGCAAAAACATTCAGTACTTC
TRBJ1-6	TRBV12-3/TRBV12-4	TRBD1	few	CASSKGTGGNSPLHF	TGTGCCAGCAGCAAGGGGACAGGGGGAAATTCACCCCTCCACTTT
TRBJ2-3	TRBV4-3	TRBD2	-	CASSQESRASGMSTDTQYF	TGCGCCAGCAGCCAAGAAAGTAGGGCTAGCGGGATGAGCACAGATACGCAGTATTTT
TRBJ2-1	TRBV28	TRBD2	-	CASRIAGAGNNEQFF	TGTGCCAGCAGAATAGCGGGGGCGGGGAACAATGAGCAGTTCTTC
TRBJ2-3	TRBV29-1	-	medium-sized	CSEVGRTDTQYF	TGCAGCGAGGTGGGGCGAACAGATACGCAGTATTTT
TRBJ2-1	TRBV5-5	-	many	CASSVSYNEQFF	TGTGCCAGCAGCGTATCCTACAATGAGCAGTTCTTC
TRBJ1-5	TRBV6-5	-	many	CASSYSQGSSQPQHF	TGTGCCAGCAGTTATTCACAGGGTTCTAGTCAGCCCCAGCATTTT
TRBJ2-7	TRBV6-6	-	few	CASRSGPTGTYEQYF	TGTGCCAGCCGTTCGGGACCCACGGGGACCTACGAGCAGTACTTC
TRBJ2-1	TRBV12-3/TRBV12-4	TRBD2	few	CASSIRLAGDEQFF	TGTGCCAGCAGTATCAGACTAGCGGGGGATGAGCAGTTCTTC
TRBJ2-5	TRBV6-6	-	many	CASSPSLPRAGETQYF	TGTGCCAGCAGTCCCTCCCTACCGAGGGCTGGAGAGACCCAGTACTTC
TRBJ1-2	TRBV6-2/TRBV6-3	TRBD1	few	CASRRRDRVNDYGYTF	TGTGCCAGCAGACGCCGGGACAGGGTGAACGACTATGGCTACACCTTC
TRBJ2-2	TRBV6-2/TRBV6-3	-	few	CASRQPGQGGTGELFF	TGTGCCAGCAGACAACCGGGGCAGGGCGGCACCGGGGAGCTGTTTTTT
TRBJ1-4	TRBV28	-	many	CASTFVGGRANEKLFF	TGTGCCAGCACCTTCGTCGGGGGGCGGGCTAATGAAAAACTGTTTTTT
TRBJ2-3	TRBV5-1	-	few	CASSSYYRETQYF	TGCGCCAGCAGCTCCTACTACAGGGAGACGCAGTATTTT
TRBJ1-4	TRBV2	-	-	CASSNFLRAEKLFF	TGTGCCAGCAGCAACTTCCTGAGGGCTGAAAAACTGTTTTTT
TRBJ2-5	TRBV6-5	TRBD2	few	CASRASGETQYF	TGTGCCAGCAGGGCTAGCGGAGAGACCCAGTACTTC
TRBJ1-3	TRBV4-1	-	-	CASSLSAASENTVYF	TGCGCCAGCAGCCTCTCGGCAGCCTCTGAAAACACCGTATATTTT
TRBJ2-1	TRBV11-2	-	many	CASVLGSGIYNEQFF	TGTGCCAGCGTACTGGGCTCAGGGATCTACAATGAGCAGTTCTTC
TRBJ1-3	TRBV12-3/TRBV12-4	-	few	CASSLLGPRSGNTIYF	TGTGCCAGCAGTTTGTTAGGTCCTCGCTCTGGAAACACCATATATTTT
TRBJ2-1	TRBV20-1	TRBD2	-	CSARDPQRGGNKQFF	TGCAGTGCTAGAGATCCCCAGCGGGGTGGGAATAAGCAGTTCTTC
TRBJ2-5	TRBV7-9	TRBD2	many	CASSHTGTSGSKETQYF	TGTGCCAGCAGCCACACCGGGACTAGCGGGAGTAAGGAGACCCAGTACTTC
TRBJ1-1	TRBV5-1	-	many	CASSWGDTEAFF	TGCGCCAGCAGCTGGGGGGACACTGAAGCTTTCTTT
TRBJ2-7	TRBV28	TRBD2	many	CASSFGTSSNEQYF	TGTGCCAGCAGTTTTGGGACTAGCTCGAACGAGCAGTACTTC
TRBJ2-3	TRBV12-3/TRBV12-4	TRBD1	-	CATRGDRDRSSTDTQYF	TGTGCCACCCGCGGGGACAGGGACCGCTCTAGCACAGATACGCAGTATTTT
TRBJ2-5	TRBV13	-	many	CASSLWQTQYF	TGTGCCAGCAGCTTGTGGCAGACCCAGTACTTC
TRBJ1-1	TRBV5-5	TRBD1	many	CASSWDGQGNTEAFF	TGTGCCAGCAGCTGGGACGGACAGGGAAACACTGAAGCTTTCTTT
TRBJ1-3	TRBV28	TRBD1	few	CASSLIQGDLYF	TGTGCCAGCAGTTTAATACAGGGGGACTTGTATTTT
TRBJ2-1	TRBV6-6	TRBD2	many	CASSYSLGTRSNEQFF	TGTGCCAGCAGTTACAGTTTAGGGACTAGGTCTAATGAGCAGTTCTTC
TRBJ2-1	TRBV5-1	-	-	CASGGELGDEQFF	TGCGCCAGCGGCGGAGAGTTGGGCGATGAGCAGTTCTTC
TRBJ2-2	TRBV29-1	-	-	CSVVGTNTGELFF	TGCAGCGTTGTGGGGACCAACACCGGGGAGCTGTTTTTT
TRBJ2-3	TRBV7-9	-	many	CASSANVVPFTDTQYF	TGTGCCAGCAGCGCAAATGTTGTGCCTTTCACAGATACGCAGTATTTT
TRBJ2-2	TRBV10-2	-	-	CASQNTGELFF	TGCGCCAGCCAGAACACCGGGGAGCTGTTTTTT
TRBJ1-4	TRBV5-4	-	-	CASSLGGTGNNEKLFF	TGTGCCAGCAGCTTGGGAGGTACTGGGAATAATGAAAAACTGTTTTTT